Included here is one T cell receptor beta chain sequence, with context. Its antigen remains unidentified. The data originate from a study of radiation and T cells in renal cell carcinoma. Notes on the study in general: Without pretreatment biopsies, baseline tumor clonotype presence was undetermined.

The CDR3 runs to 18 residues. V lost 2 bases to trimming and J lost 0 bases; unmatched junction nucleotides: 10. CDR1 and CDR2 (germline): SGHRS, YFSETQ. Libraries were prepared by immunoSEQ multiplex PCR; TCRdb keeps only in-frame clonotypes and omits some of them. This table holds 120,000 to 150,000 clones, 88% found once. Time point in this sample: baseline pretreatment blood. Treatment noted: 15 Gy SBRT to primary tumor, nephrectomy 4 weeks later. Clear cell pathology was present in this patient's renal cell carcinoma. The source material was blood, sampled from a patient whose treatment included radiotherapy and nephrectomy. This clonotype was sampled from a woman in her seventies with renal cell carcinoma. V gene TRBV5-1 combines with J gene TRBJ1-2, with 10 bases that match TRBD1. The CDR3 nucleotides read TGCGCCAGCAGCTTCTCATGGACAGGGGGAGCTACTAACTATGGCTACACCTTC. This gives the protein CASSFSWTGGATNYGYTF.